The T cell receptor (beta chain) described here comes from a study of Ad26.COV2.S vaccination and SARS-CoV-2 variants. Assay used: immunoSEQ multiplex PCR; TCRdb lists only in-frame clones, some missing. This table has about 350,000 clones, roughly 81% appearing once. Indicated treatment: roughly 18 received Ad26.COV2.S at low or high dose, single or two shots; roughly five received placebo; per-sample allocation not given. Sampling was done on day 63 after the first vaccine or placebo injection. Vaccination used an Ad26 vector expressing Wuhan-strain SARS-CoV-2 spike. Source: peripheral blood, taken in a trial of Ad26.COV2.S vaccine versus placebo. The receptor was isolated from a person aged 18-60 years who received the Ad26.COV2.S COVID-19 vaccine or a placebo.

Written as DNA, the CDR3 is TGTGCCATCAGCCAGGGTGGAAGCACAGATACGCAGTATTTT. It specifies CAISQGGSTDTQYF. The rearrangement joins TRBV10-3 to TRBJ2-3; a possible D gene is TRBD1 (5 bases). Germline V lookup: CDR1 ENHRY, CDR2 SYGVKD. Trimming removed 6 bases from V and 0 bases from J, with 10 bases in between. The CDR3 length is 14 residues.